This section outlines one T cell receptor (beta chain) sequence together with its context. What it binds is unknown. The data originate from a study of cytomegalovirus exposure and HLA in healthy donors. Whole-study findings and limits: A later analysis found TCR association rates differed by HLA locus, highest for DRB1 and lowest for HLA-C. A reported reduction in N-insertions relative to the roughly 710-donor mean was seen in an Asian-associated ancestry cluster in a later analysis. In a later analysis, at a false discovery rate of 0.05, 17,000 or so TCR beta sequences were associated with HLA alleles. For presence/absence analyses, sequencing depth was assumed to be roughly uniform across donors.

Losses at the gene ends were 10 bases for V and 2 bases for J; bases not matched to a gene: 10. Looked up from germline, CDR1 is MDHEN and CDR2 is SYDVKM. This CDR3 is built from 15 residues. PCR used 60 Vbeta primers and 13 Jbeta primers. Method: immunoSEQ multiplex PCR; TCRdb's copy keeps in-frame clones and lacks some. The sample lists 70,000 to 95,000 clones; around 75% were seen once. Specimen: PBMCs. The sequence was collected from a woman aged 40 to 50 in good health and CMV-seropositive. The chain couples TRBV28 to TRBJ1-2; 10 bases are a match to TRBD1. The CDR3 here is CAISRQGASNYGYTF. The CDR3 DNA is TGTGCCATTTCAAGACAGGGGGCGTCGAACTATGGCTACACCTTC.